This is a list of T cell receptor beta chains from one sample in a study of blood T cell repertoires in COVID-19. The data were produced by immunoSEQ multiplex PCR, yet TCRdb's version contains in-frame clones alone and is incomplete. The sample yields hundreds of thousands of clones, over 70% seen once. Input material: peripheral blood. The receptor source for this set is a woman in her forties who had recovered from COVID-19. Both conserved end residues are part of each CDR3. A D gene is named only where the DNA matches it firmly. Only part of the rows carry a size: once, few, many, or a class if the clone is expanded.

>.|TRBV6-5|.|TRBJ1-2
TGTGCCAGCAGTCCCGCGGCTTCCAGCTATGGCTACACCTTC
CASSPAASSYGYTF
>.|TRBV9|.|TRBJ2-2
TGTGCCAGCAGCCAGAGGAGGGCGGGGACCCACCCCGGGGAGCTGTTTTTT
CASSQRRAGTHPGELFF
>.|TRBV15|TRBD1|TRBJ2-1
TGTGCCACCAGCAAAAGGACAGGGGGCAACGATGAGCAGTTCTTC
CATSKRTGGNDEQFF
>few|TRBV18|TRBD1|TRBJ1-5
TGTGCCAGCTCACCGGGACAGGGGTTAAGCAATCAGCCCCAGCATTTT
CASSPGQGLSNQPQHF
>.|TRBV19|TRBD1|TRBJ2-1
TGTGCCAGTAGTATAGTCCGGGACAGGGGTACCACTGGGCAGTTCTTC
CASSIVRDRGTTGQFF
>.|TRBV5-1|TRBD1|TRBJ2-3
TGCGCCAGCAGCCCTGGACAGGGGGTTGTCACAGATACGCAGTATTTT
CASSPGQGVVTDTQYF
>.|TRBV6-6|TRBD1|TRBJ1-4
TGTGCCAGCAGTGCGGGACAGGGAAATGAAAAACTGTTTTTT
CASSAGQGNEKLFF
>.|TRBV19|.|TRBJ2-7
TGTGCCAGTAGTACAAATAGTGGCGGCGAGCAGTACTTC
CASSTNSGGEQYF
>.|TRBV25-1|.|TRBJ1-4
TGTGCCAGCAGTGGTGGGGCAGGGGAGCCAACTAATGAAAAACTGTTTTTT
CASSGGAGEPTNEKLFF
>.|TRBV6-4|TRBD1|TRBJ1-2
TGTGCCAGCAGTGAATGTGAGACAGGGGGCGGGGTTGACTATGGCTACACCTTC
CASSECETGGGVDYGYTF
>.|TRBV27|.|TRBJ1-4
TGTGCCAGCAGTCGTCACGGGGTTAGGGAAAAACTGTTTTTT
CASSRHGVREKLFF
>few|TRBV19|.|TRBJ1-4
TGTGCCAGTAGTGGCAGCCGGGGTTGGAAACTGTTTTTT
CASSGSRGWKLFF
>.|TRBV11-2|TRBD1|TRBJ2-2
TGTGCCAGCAGCCCTCGGACAGGGAGCATCGGGGAGCTGTTTTTT
CASSPRTGSIGELFF
>.|TRBV27|TRBD1|TRBJ1-5
TGTGCCAGCAGTTTACAGGGGGCCCACAATCAGCCCCAGCATTTT
CASSLQGAHNQPQHF
>.|TRBV10-3|.|TRBJ1-4
TGTGCCATCAGTGAGCGGCGGGAGATGGGGAAACTGTTTTTT
CAISERREMGKLFF
>.|TRBV11-2|TRBD1|TRBJ2-7
TGTGCCAGCAGCCCTCTAGTGGGACAGGGATTATACGAGCAGTACTTC
CASSPLVGQGLYEQYF
>.|TRBV6-2/TRBV6-3|.|TRBJ2-5
TGTGCCAGCAGTTATCTGGCTCGAGAGACCCAGTACTTC
CASSYLARETQYF
>once|TRBV4-1|TRBD2|TRBJ2-1
TGCGCCAGCAGCCAAGAGAGGCCTAGCGGATACAATGAGCAGTTCTTC
CASSQERPSGYNEQFF
>.|TRBV7-9|TRBD1|TRBJ2-3
TGTGCCAGCGGGACAGGGTACGGCACAGATACGCAGTATTTT
CASGTGYGTDTQYF
>.|TRBV11-2|.|TRBJ1-6
TGTGCCAGCAGCTTAGGCCCGGGGAGCTCCTATAATTCACCCCTCCACTTT
CASSLGPGSSYNSPLHF
>.|TRBV9|.|TRBJ1-2
TGTGCCAGCAGCGTAGGCCCGGCAGGCCCAGGGGGCTACACCTTC
CASSVGPAGPGGYTF
>.|TRBV6-5|.|TRBJ1-5
TGTGCCAGCCGCAGAGGTAATCAGCCCCAGCATTTT
CASRRGNQPQHF
>.|TRBV25-1|.|TRBJ1-6
TGTGCCAGCAGAGCGGACCCACGGCGATCACCCCTCCACTTT
CASRADPRRSPLHF
>.|TRBV6-2/TRBV6-3|TRBD1|TRBJ2-3
TGTGCCAGCAGTTACCCGACCGGGACAGGGATATACACAGATACGCAGTATTTT
CASSYPTGTGIYTDTQYF
>.|TRBV4-3|.|TRBJ2-7
TGCGCCAGCAGCCAAGACTCAGGGGCCTACGAGCAGTACTTC
CASSQDSGAYEQYF
>once|TRBV4-2|.|TRBJ1-2
TGTGCCAGCAGCCAAGACTCGGGCAGGGGAGGGTACGGCTACACCTTC
CASSQDSGRGGYGYTF
>.|TRBV12-5|TRBD1|TRBJ2-3
TGTGCTAGACAGGGGTGGGGACGGGGCTTAAAGGCAGATACGCAGTATTTT
CARQGWGRGLKADTQYF
>.|TRBV28|TRBD1|TRBJ2-1
TGTGCCAGCAGTGCTCCGGGACAGGTACCATACAATGAGCAGTTCTTC
CASSAPGQVPYNEQFF
>.|TRBV11-2|.|TRBJ1-6
TGTGCCAGCAGCAATGGGGGCAACTATAATTCACCCCTCCACTTT
CASSNGGNYNSPLHF
>.|TRBV29-1|.|TRBJ2-2
TGCAGCGCCGGAACTCGGGGGTCGGGCGCCGGGGAGCTGTTTTTT
CSAGTRGSGAGELFF
>few|TRBV6-6|.|TRBJ1-2
TGTGCCAGCGGCAGTTTCGCGGCCCCTTATGGCTACACCTTC
CASGSFAAPYGYTF
>.|TRBV15|.|TRBJ1-2
TGTGCCACCAGCAGAGGCAGGGAAGAATGCACCTTC
CATSRGREECTF
>.|TRBV7-2|.|TRBJ1-1
TGTGCCAGCAGCTCCCGGGGGGGGAAGCGCTACACTGAAGCTTTCTTT
CASSSRGGKRYTEAFF
>.|TRBV12-3/TRBV12-4|.|TRBJ1-2
TGTGCCAGCAGTTTTAGCAGATCGGGTGGCTACACCTTC
CASSFSRSGGYTF
>few|TRBV20-1|.|TRBJ2-7
TGCAGTGCTGGTGACGGCGGTTCAAGCTACGAGCAGTACTTC
CSAGDGGSSYEQYF
>.|TRBV25-1|.|TRBJ1-4
TGTGCCAGCAGTCCCAGGGGCCGGATCGCGTCTAATGAAAAACTGTTTTTT
CASSPRGRIASNEKLFF
>.|TRBV30|.|TRBJ1-4
TGTGCCTGGAGTGTACCTCACCGGGAAAAACTGTTTTTT
CAWSVPHREKLFF
>once|TRBV21-1|.|TRBJ1-6
TGTGCCAGCAGCAAAGCGTCGGGAGTAGAAGGTTCACCCCTCCACTTT
CASSKASGVEGSPLHF
>.|TRBV5-1|.|TRBJ2-1
TGCGCCAGCAGCTTGAGGCTTAGGGGCCCTGAGCAGTTCTTC
CASSLRLRGPEQFF
>.|TRBV2|.|TRBJ1-2
TGTGCCAGCAGTGAAGCGCTCGGGGGAGACTATGGCTACACCTTC
CASSEALGGDYGYTF
>.|TRBV13|.|TRBJ2-7
TGTGCCAGCAGCTGGAGGAGGGTGGGTTCCTACGAGCAGTACTTC
CASSWRRVGSYEQYF
>.|TRBV7-9|.|TRBJ1-6
TGTGCCAGCAGCTTAGCGGCGGGGAATTCACCCCTCCACTTT
CASSLAAGNSPLHF
>.|TRBV5-6|.|TRBJ1-4
TGTGCCAGCAGCTTGGTTGACAGCACTAATGAAAAACTGTTTTTT
CASSLVDSTNEKLFF
>.|TRBV29-1|TRBD1|TRBJ2-5
TGCAGCGTTGCACAGGGGGCGGGAGAGACCCAGTACTTC
CSVAQGAGETQYF
>.|TRBV5-1|TRBD1|TRBJ2-3
TGCGCCAGCAGTACAGGGGTTTACACAGATACGCAGTATTTT
CASSTGVYTDTQYF
>.|TRBV2|.|TRBJ2-2
TGTGCCAGCAGCGAATTAGGGGGCACCGGGGAGCTGTTTTTT
CASSELGGTGELFF
>.|TRBV2|TRBD2|TRBJ2-1
TGTGCCAGCAGTGGAGGGCGGGGGAGCTACAATGAGCAGTTCTTC
CASSGGRGSYNEQFF
>once|TRBV18|TRBD1|TRBJ1-5
TGTGCCAGCTCACCCCAGACAGGGGTACAACAGCCCCAGCATTTT
CASSPQTGVQQPQHF
>.|TRBV6-4|TRBD1|TRBJ1-2
TGTGCCAGCAGACGGGACAGTAACTATGGCTACACCTTC
CASRRDSNYGYTF
>.|TRBV25-1|TRBD2|TRBJ2-1
TGTGCCAGCAGTGAAAGGGAGGGTCGGGGGAGGTACAATGAGCAGTTCTTC
CASSEREGRGRYNEQFF
>.|TRBV6-5|TRBD1|TRBJ2-7
TGTGCCAGCAGTTACTCGATGGGGACAGGGACCAACGAGCAGTACTTC
CASSYSMGTGTNEQYF
>.|TRBV9|.|TRBJ1-1
TGTGCCAGCAGCGTAGGGGGTCAGGGGAACACTGAAGCTTTCTTT
CASSVGGQGNTEAFF
>few|TRBV4-2|.|TRBJ1-6
TGTGCCAGCAGCCAAGTCGGTCTTCAGGGGAATTCACCCCTCCACTTT
CASSQVGLQGNSPLHF
>.|TRBV5-1|.|TRBJ2-5
TGCGCCAGCAGCTCGGGACTCGGACTGGGGGTAGAGACCCAGTACTTC
CASSSGLGLGVETQYF